This is a list of T cell receptor beta chains from one sample in a study of T cells in localized non-small cell lung cancer. Clones were sequenced by immunoSEQ multiplex PCR, and TCRdb holds only the in-frame ones, with some missing. There are approximately 41,000 clones in the sample; around nine tenths occur only once, and more than 9% lies in the top ten. This specimen consisted of PBMCs, obtained before any cancer treatment. Source of these receptors: a woman aged 35-70 years with stage II lung adenocarcinoma. Each CDR3 is given with its conserved first and last residue. Fields, in order: V gene, J gene, clone size, D gene, CDR3 protein, CDR3 DNA. A D gene is named only where the DNA matches it firmly. Only some rows state a clone size, as once, few, many or a class for expanded clones.

TRBV28	TRBJ1-2	NA	NA	CASSFTTGPNYGYTF	TGTGCCAGCAGTTTTACGACAGGCCCGAACTATGGCTACACCTTC
TRBV10-2	TRBJ2-3	NA	TRBD2	CASGKREGRTDTQYF	TGCGCCAGCGGAAAGCGGGAGGGCCGAACAGATACGCAGTATTTT
TRBV4-2	TRBJ1-2	NA	NA	CASSLQAGSVYGYTF	TGTGCCAGCAGCCTACAGGCGGGCAGCGTCTATGGCTACACCTTC
TRBV6-1	TRBJ2-1	NA	NA	CASSEADRYNEQFF	TGTGCCAGCAGCGAGGCCGACAGGTACAATGAGCAGTTCTTC
TRBV28	TRBJ2-3	medium-sized	TRBD1	CASSTGQGGGDGDTQYF	TGTGCCAGCAGTACCGGACAGGGAGGCGGGGACGGGGATACGCAGTATTTT
TRBV2	TRBJ1-2	NA	NA	CASVVEGVSYGYTF	TGTGCCAGCGTAGTAGAGGGGGTTAGCTATGGCTACACCTTC
TRBV6-5	TRBJ1-5	NA	NA	CASTDPGDQPQHF	TGTGCCAGCACCGACCCGGGGGATCAGCCCCAGCATTTT
TRBV11-2	TRBJ2-7	NA	NA	CASSLGDRHEQYF	TGTGCCAGCAGCTTAGGGGACCGCCACGAGCAGTACTTC
TRBV19	TRBJ2-1	NA	NA	CASSIGHQSGLEFF	TGTGCCAGTAGTATCGGGCATCAGTCGGGTTTGGAGTTCTTC
TRBV25-1	TRBJ1-2	NA	TRBD1	CASSEPGTGWGYTF	TGTGCCAGCAGTGAGCCCGGGACAGGGTGGGGCTACACCTTC
TRBV2	TRBJ2-3	NA	NA	CASSTPLDTQYF	TGTGCCAGCAGTACACCCCTAGATACGCAGTATTTT
TRBV10-3	TRBJ2-5	NA	TRBD1	CAIRGDRGEETQYF	TGTGCCATCAGGGGGGACAGGGGTGAAGAGACCCAGTACTTC
TRBV11-2	TRBJ2-1	NA	NA	CASTGLFYNEQFF	TGTGCCAGCACGGGACTTTTCTACAATGAGCAGTTCTTC
TRBV19	TRBJ2-4	NA	NA	CASSIPSSGEAKNIQYF	TGTGCCAGTAGTATCCCATCCTCCGGGGAAGCCAAAAACATTCAGTACTTC
TRBV10-1	TRBJ1-1	NA	NA	CASSESGAANTEAFF	TGCGCCAGCAGTGAATCAGGGGCCGCGAACACTGAAGCTTTCTTT
TRBV5-1	TRBJ1-4	NA	NA	CASSGLTGEKLFF	TGCGCCAGCAGCGGACTGACAGGCGAAAAACTGTTTTTT
TRBV5-6	TRBJ1-3	NA	NA	CASSSEGGGSTIYF	TGTGCCAGCAGCTCGGAGGGAGGGGGAAGCACCATATATTTT
TRBV7-8	TRBJ2-7	NA	NA	CASSRLPRDATYEQYF	TGTGCCAGCAGCCGCCTTCCCCGGGACGCCACCTACGAGCAGTACTTC
TRBV18	TRBJ1-5	NA	NA	CASSRLQGQNNQPQHF	TGTGCCAGCTCACGCCTCCAAGGACAGAACAATCAGCCCCAGCATTTT
TRBV6-1	TRBJ1-5	NA	TRBD1	CASIPGQGYQPQHF	TGTGCCAGCATCCCGGGACAGGGGTATCAGCCCCAGCATTTT
TRBV6-6	TRBJ1-2	NA	NA	CASSYSKGTGVGSYTF	TGTGCCAGCAGTTACTCGAAGGGGACCGGTGTAGGGAGCTACACCTTC
TRBV10-3	TRBJ2-7	few	TRBD1	CAISEAQGAGYEQYF	TGTGCCATCAGTGAGGCTCAGGGGGCTGGGTACGAGCAGTACTTC
TRBV4-2	TRBJ2-7	few	TRBD2	CASSQEPQTSGPYEQYF	TGTGCCAGCAGCCAAGAACCCCAGACTAGCGGCCCCTACGAGCAGTACTTC
TRBV14	TRBJ1-2	NA	NA	CASSYVLNYGYTF	TGTGCCAGCAGCTACGTATTGAACTATGGCTACACCTTC
TRBV6-1	TRBJ2-7	NA	NA	CASSPGQIEQYF	TGTGCCAGCAGCCCTGGACAGATCGAGCAGTACTTC
TRBV7-9	TRBJ2-3	NA	TRBD2	CASSLMAGGSTDTQYF	TGTGCCAGCAGCTTAATGGCGGGAGGAAGCACAGATACGCAGTATTTT
TRBV5-1	TRBJ1-1	NA	NA	CASSLGLGATEAFF	TGCGCCAGCAGCTTGGGGCTCGGGGCGACTGAAGCTTTCTTT
TRBV28	TRBJ2-1	NA	TRBD2	CACRGSGGAYEQFF	TGTGCCTGCAGGGGAAGCGGGGGGGCCTATGAGCAGTTCTTC
TRBV28	TRBJ1-3	NA	NA	CASSPPSGNTIYF	TGTGCCAGCAGTCCCCCCTCTGGAAACACCATATATTTT
TRBV28	TRBJ1-2	NA	TRBD1	CASSGDRYGYTF	TGTGCCAGCAGTGGGGACAGATATGGCTACACCTTC
TRBV5-4	TRBJ2-1	NA	TRBD1	CASSLRGQRYNEQFF	TGTGCCAGCAGCTTGAGGGGACAGCGTTACAATGAGCAGTTCTTC
TRBV5-7	TRBJ2-2	NA	NA	CASSLCGTTNTGELFF	TGTGCCAGCAGCTTGTGCGGGACAACGAACACCGGGGAGCTGTTTTTT
TRBV7-6	TRBJ2-1	NA	TRBD2	CASSRRSTSGGQTSNEQFF	TGTGCCAGCAGCCGCCGGTCGACTAGCGGGGGCCAGACTTCCAATGAGCAGTTCTTC
TRBV19	TRBJ1-5	NA	NA	CASTIGLRGGQPQHF	TGTGCCAGTACTATAGGGTTAAGGGGTGGCCAGCCCCAGCATTTT
TRBV11-2	TRBJ1-3	NA	NA	CASSLDRSGNTIYF	TGTGCCAGCAGCTTAGACAGGTCTGGAAACACCATATATTTT
TRBV7-9	TRBJ1-6	NA	NA	CASSAIEGADNSPLHF	TGTGCCAGCAGCGCGATTGAGGGAGCAGATAATTCACCCCTCCACTTT
TRBV5-1	TRBJ2-5	NA	NA	CASSLLPQTGRGETQYF	TGCGCCAGCAGCTTACTCCCCCAGACAGGAAGGGGGGAGACCCAGTACTTC
TRBV7-9	TRBJ2-2	NA	NA	CASSHRNREANTGELFF	TGTGCCAGCAGCCATAGAAACAGGGAAGCGAACACCGGGGAGCTGTTTTTT
TRBV5-4	TRBJ1-3	NA	NA	CAAGVSGNTIYF	TGTGCCGCGGGAGTCTCTGGAAACACCATATATTTT
TRBV7-9	TRBJ1-2	NA	NA	CASSLGPTNYGYTF	TGTGCCAGCAGCTTAGGGCCAACTAACTATGGCTACACCTTC
TRBV18	TRBJ1-1	once	NA	CASCTRGGGGGAEAFF	TGTGCCAGCTGCACGAGAGGGGGGGGTGGCGGAGCTGAAGCTTTCTTT
TRBV5-1	TRBJ2-1	NA	TRBD2	CASSALAGSYNEQFF	TGCGCCAGCAGCGCACTAGCGGGTTCCTACAATGAGCAGTTCTTC
TRBV7-3	TRBJ1-4	once	TRBD1	CASSLKGTGQGGTNEKLFF	TGTGCCAGCAGCTTAAAAGGAACAGGACAGGGAGGAACTAATGAAAAACTGTTTTTT
TRBV6-5	TRBJ1-2	NA	NA	CASSPHSLGGYTF	TGTGCCAGCAGCCCACACTCGCTTGGTGGCTACACCTTC
TRBV9	TRBJ2-5	NA	NA	CASSPRGGEGETQYF	TGTGCCAGCAGCCCAAGGGGTGGGGAAGGAGAGACCCAGTACTTC
TRBV25-1	TRBJ1-4	NA	NA	CASSPRVQGGEKLFF	TGTGCCAGCAGCCCTAGGGTACAGGGTGGTGAAAAACTGTTTTTT
TRBV2	TRBJ1-1	NA	TRBD1	CASTRPGGVRGSTEAFF	TGTGCCAGCACCAGACCAGGGGGCGTACGGGGTAGCACTGAAGCTTTCTTT
TRBV6-1	TRBJ1-5	NA	NA	CASNVGLEQPQHF	TGTGCCAGCAACGTGGGGCTCGAACAGCCCCAGCATTTT
TRBV7-9	TRBJ2-7	NA	TRBD1	CASSLRPGTGNRNEQYF	TGTGCCAGCAGCTTAAGACCTGGGACAGGGAACAGGAACGAGCAGTACTTC